These 6 T cell receptor beta chains were all obtained from the same sample, sequenced in a study of technical replicates of blood from several donors. Profiling relied on immunoSEQ multiplex PCR, and the TCRdb table lists in-frame clones only, not all of them. The table includes about 70,000 clones, approximately 96% detected once. The specimen sequenced was T cells isolated from PBMCs. The receptors come from a human donor in good health.

This rearrangement joins TRBV15 to TRBJ1-6; 12 nucleotides match TRBD1. The CDR3 extends over 16 amino acids. The J segment lost 7 bases and the V segment lost 5 bases, leaving 6 bases of the junction unmatched. The germline gives CDR1 LNHNV, CDR2 YYDKDF (reference sequence). CDR3 coding DNA: TGTGCCACCAGCCGTGGGACAGGGGGCAAGAATTCACCCCTCCACTTT. Translation gives CATSRGTGGKNSPLHF.

V and J are TRBV19 and TRBJ1-5; D is uncertain. V was trimmed by 5 bases and J by 8 bases, leaving 19 bases between them. CDR1 and CDR2 from the germline V gene are LNHDA and SQIVND (reference sequence). This CDR3 is built from 15 residues. CDR3 coding DNA: TGTGCCAGTAGTGTCCTGCGAACCATAGAGGAGCCCCAGCATTTT. Protein product: CASSVLRTIEEPQHF.

V gene TRBV13 combines with J gene TRBJ2-2; D not certain. Trimming left V 6 bases short and J 7 bases short, with 12 bases between. This CDR3 has 13 amino acids. The germline CDR1 and CDR2 sequences are PRHDT and FYEKMQ (reference sequence). The CDR3 loop reads CASSRLSVGELFF. In DNA, the CDR3 is TGTGCCAGCAGTCGTCTTTCGGTCGGGGAGCTGTTTTTT. Based on the CDR3 plus reference TRBV13 and TRBJ2-2, the full variable domain is AAGVIQSPRHLIKEKRETATLKCYPIPRHDTVYWYQQGPGQDPQFLISFYEKMQSDKGSIPDRFSAQQFSDYHSELNMSSLELGDSALYFCASSRLSVGELFFGEGSRLTVL.

The CDR3 loop is CSVEGTGSTDTQYF. Here the CDR3 DNA reads TGCAGCGTTGAAGGGACAGGGAGTACAGATACGCAGTATTTT. The rearrangement joins TRBV29-1 to TRBJ2-3, with TRBD1 matching 8 bases. The germline gives CDR1 SQVTM, CDR2 ANQGSEA. This CDR3 has 14 residues. The ends lost 1 base at V and 3 bases at J; junction bases unmatched: 3.

The chain links TRBV11-3 to TRBJ1-1, with a possible D match to TRBD1 (5 bases). The CDR3 consists of 15 residues. The germline V and J ends were trimmed by 5 bases and 3 bases, with 16 bases remaining between them. CDR1 and CDR2 (germline): SGHNT, YENEEA. This CDR3 reads CASSAFLGAHTEAFF. CDR3 sequence (DNA): TGTGCCAGCAGCGCATTTTTAGGGGCGCACACTGAAGCTTTCTTT.

This clone appeared once. The chain employs TRBV5-1 and TRBJ2-5, with a tentative D call TRBD1 (5 bases). Trimming shortened V by 0 bases and J by 5 bases, and 11 bases separated the two germline ends. CDR3 length equals 14 residues. In germline, CDR1 is SGHRS, CDR2 YFSETQ. The CDR3 nucleotides are TGCGCCAGCAGCTTGGCTGGCCCAGGGGAGACCCAGTACTTC. Translated: CASSLAGPGETQYF.